A single sample is the source of the 2 T cell receptor beta chains below, sequenced in a study of response to subunit inactivated influenza vaccine. TCRdb re-analysed the RT-PCR reads in MiXCR, keeping a single row per CDR3 protein. The sample has 800,000 or so distinct CDR3 sequences; 20% to 25% are singletons. The specimen comprised PBMCs from blood, sampled roughly 5 days after vaccination. All receptors derive from a man aged 50 to 60 who received an inactivated influenza vaccine.

This rearrangement joins TRBV20-1 to TRBJ2-7; D may be TRBD2 (6 bases). V lost 5 bases and J 5 bases, leaving 19 bases between the germline ends. Germline V gene data show CDR1 as DFQATT and CDR2 as SNEGSKA (reference sequence). This CDR3 is built from 14 residues. Here the CDR3 reads CSAPSAGRLDEQYF. CDR3 DNA sequence: TGCAGTGCTCCCTCCGCGGGGAGGTTAGACGAGCAGTACTTC.

This clonotype has more than one count but fewer than ten. Here the CDR3 DNA reads TGTGCCAGCAGTGAATATACAGGGTCTTACCAAGAGACCCAGTACTTC. Its protein is CASSEYTGSYQETQYF. The J gene is TRBJ2-5, the V gene TRBV25-1; possible D gene TRBD1, 6 bases. This CDR3 comprises 16 residues. Per the germline V gene, CDR1 is MGHDK and CDR2 is SYGVNS. The germline V and J ends were trimmed by 0 bases and 0 bases, with 11 bases remaining between them.